This TCR beta chain was identified in a study of blood T cell repertoires in COVID-19. In the study overall: From the United States, Italy and Spain came samples of acute and convalescent COVID-19.

Seattle's cohort entered during active infection and was followed longitudinally. Original handling: Reference gene primer amplification in the assay estimated nucleated cell counts. Profiled with immunoSEQ multiplex PCR; TCRdb holds only in-frame clones, not every one. Clone size and V and J calls were adopted from that table, with D and trimming inferred from the DNA. The data show 150,000 to 200,000 clones, with 94% seen just once and 0.7% to 0.8% held by the top ten. There are 13 residues in the CDR3. Trimming pared 10 bases from V and 7 bases from J, leaving 17 bases between. The germline CDR1 and CDR2 sequences are MNHEY and SVGAGI.

The chain couples TRBV6-5 to TRBJ1-5; D is possibly TRBD1 (6 bases). The source of this sequence is a man under 40 with COVID-19, enrolled during active disease. Source material: peripheral blood. This CDR3 is CATRARGGQPQHF. CDR3 bases: TGTGCCACCAGGGCTAGGGGGGGGCAGCCCCAGCATTTT.